A single sample gave rise to the 27 T cell receptor beta chains below, sequenced in a study of CD8+CD57+ T cells in acquired aplastic anemia. The use of genomic DNA as template underpinned the TCR beta VDJ and CDR3 profiling. TCRdb re-called the reads with MiXCR, one entry per CDR3 protein. The data contain some 290,000 distinct CDR3 sequences, roughly three fifths of them seen just once; the ten biggest clones take up approximately 8.2%. What was sequenced was sorted CD4+, CD8+, or CD8+CD57+ T cells (not recorded which) from PBMCs. These receptors came from a human donor with severe aplastic anemia or a healthy control (not recorded which).

This chain connects TRBV29-1 to TRBJ2-7; D is perhaps TRBD1 (6 bases). In germline, CDR1 is SQVTM, CDR2 ANQGSEA. Trimming took 2 bases from V and 9 from J, leaving 14 bases between them. CDR3 length: 12 residues. The CDR3: CSVEIGQPGQYF. CDR3 DNA: TGCAGCGTTGAAATCGGACAGCCCGGGCAGTACTTC.

This clonotype was recorded many times. This CDR3 is CASSLMAQETQYF. DNA for the CDR3: TGTGCCAGCAGCTTGATGGCCCAAGAGACCCAGTACTTC. The chain couples TRBV7-6 to TRBJ2-5; D remains unclear. V lost 3 bases, J lost 1 base, and 6 bases lay in between. The CDR3 length is 13 residues. Looked up from germline, CDR1 is SGHVS and CDR2 is FNYEAQ.

The chain employs TRBV2 and TRBJ2-3; 9 nucleotides agree with TRBD2. Unmatched junction bases numbered 8, after V lost 1 base and J lost 6 bases. This CDR3 comprises 16 residues. CDR1 is SNHLY and CDR2 is FYNNEI in the germline V gene. The CDR3 DNA reads as TGTGCCAGCAGTGAAGGGGGCGGGGGGGCTTGGGATACGCAGTATTTT. Translation: CASSEGGGGAWDTQYF.

This clonotype was recorded at least ten times. The chain uses TRBV5-1 and TRBJ2-1; 10 bases align to TRBD1. Germline trimming cut 0 bases from V and 7 bases from J; bases unmatched to any gene: 4. The CDR3 extends over 15 amino acids. Germline CDR1 is SGHRS and CDR2 is YFSETQ. The CDR3: CASSLAEDRGNEQFF. CDR3 DNA: TGCGCCAGCAGCTTGGCTGAGGACAGGGGGAATGAGCAGTTCTTC.

About this clonotype: One junction end does not reproduce the germline sequence, and a read error may be involved. V is TRBV11-2 and J is TRBJ2-7; D possibly matches TRBD1 or TRBD2 (5 bases each). Per germline, CDR1 SGHAT and CDR2 FQNNGV. The CDR3 length is 12 residues. CDR3 in amino acids: CVSSSNRDEHYF. The CDR3 region has the DNA TGTGTCAGCAGCTCTAACCGGGACGAGCACTACTTC.

This rearrangement joins TRBV29-1 to TRBJ2-7; D assignment may be TRBD1 or TRBD2 (5 bases each). Between the trimmed V and J ends, which lost 2 bases and 3 bases, there was a span of 14 bases. The CDR3 has 14 residues. Germline V gene data show CDR1 as SQVTM and CDR2 as ANQGSEA. CDR3 amino acids: CSVELGDMGYEQYF. In DNA form, the CDR3 reads TGCAGCGTTGAACTGGGGGATATGGGCTACGAGCAGTACTTC.

This clonotype was counted between two and nine times. The junction and the germline gene differ at one end; a read error may be behind it. DNA for the CDR3: TGTGCTAGCAGCTTAGGCCGGGGGCAGCCCCAGCATTTT. As protein: CASSLGRGQPQHF. This chain joins TRBV7-7 and TRBJ1-5, with D possibly matching TRBD1 (5 bases). From germline, CDR1 is SSHAT and CDR2 FNYEAQ (reference sequence). The CDR3 consists of 13 residues.

A note on this clonotype: At one boundary the junction diverges from the germline segment, which might be a read error. The V gene is TRBV7-9, the J gene TRBJ2-3; perhaps TRBD2 as D (5 bases). Germline V CDR1 and CDR2: SEHNR, FQNEAQ (reference sequence). The CDR3 length is 15 residues. In nucleotides, the CDR3 is TGCGCCAGCAGCCCGATGAGCGGAACCCAAGATACGCAGTATTTT. It translates to CASSPMSGTQDTQYF.

This clonotype appeared many times. The gene calls are TRBV2 and TRBJ1-3, with TRBD1 identical over 7 bases. The V segment lost 9 bases and the J segment 0 bases; nucleotides outside the gene matches: 5. The V gene's germline CDR1 is SNHLY and CDR2 FYNNEI. The CDR3 contains 14 residues. The CDR3 spells CARKTGLSGNTIYF. The DNA of the CDR3 is TGTGCCAGGAAGACAGGGCTCTCTGGAAACACCATATATTTT.

This clonotype was seen at least ten times. The chain carries TRBV19 and TRBJ1-2, with unresolved D. Deletions cut 6 bases from V and 1 base from J, with 15 bases between. Germline-derived CDR1 and CDR2 are LNHDA and SQIVND (reference sequence). The CDR3 runs to 15 residues. The CDR3 DNA follows: TGTGCCAGTAGCGTTGGTTTGCCCGGTAACTATGGCTACACCTTC. It specifies CASSVGLPGNYGYTF.

This clonotype showed up many times. This chain links TRBV6-5 with TRBJ2-3; possibly TRBD2 for D (5 bases). Trimming removed 0 bases at V and 5 bases at J, with 12 bases between. The CDR3 spans 15 residues. From germline, CDR1 is MNHEY and CDR2 SVGAGI. The CDR3 bases are TGTGCCAGCAGTTACTCCCATGGCGGAGGAGATACGCAGTATTTT. It encodes CASSYSHGGGDTQYF.

The V call is TRBV7-9, the J call TRBJ1-1; no firm D call. V was pared by 1 base and J by 4 bases, with 10 bases between. Germline V gene sequence: CDR1 SEHNR, CDR2 FQNEAQ (reference sequence). There are 14 residues in the CDR3. The CDR3 protein is CASSLDRQPTEAFF. The CDR3 region has the DNA TGTGCCAGCAGCTTAGATCGGCAGCCCACTGAAGCTTTCTTT.

V is TRBV11-2 and J is TRBJ2-5; D possibly corresponds to TRBD2 (8 bases). Germline CDR1 SGHAT, CDR2 FQNNGV. The V and J ends lost 11 bases and 2 bases respectively, with 15 bases between them. This CDR3 is 13 amino acids long. CDR3 coding DNA: TGTGCCGGGACAGTAGCGGGACAAGAGACCCAGTACTTC. It specifies CAGTVAGQETQYF.

The J gene is TRBJ1-1, the V gene TRBV5-1; D is undetermined. V was pared by 4 bases and J by 6 bases, with 16 bases between. The CDR3 is 14 residues long. Per the germline V gene, CDR1 is SGHRS and CDR2 is YFSETQ. This CDR3 is CASSPGGPGSEAFF. The CDR3 DNA follows: TGCGCCAGCAGCCCGGGAGGTCCGGGGTCTGAAGCTTTCTTT.

In regard to this clonotype: The conserved phenylalanine or tryptophan is not found at the CDR3 terminus, so this likely reflects a read error. No DNA is shown, since the ends of the CDR3 on it are uncertain; the CDR3 is the one TCRdb lists. The V call is TRBV7-2, the J call TRBJ1-6; TRBD1, the table's D call, lacks a check against the DNA. Ends included, the CDR3 has 14 residues. Per germline, CDR1 SGHTA and CDR2 FQGNSA. CDR3 amino acids: CASSSGRYNSPLLC.

This rearrangement joins TRBV7-2 to TRBJ2-5; the D gene is possibly TRBD2 (5 bases). V lost 5 bases and J 9 bases, leaving 22 bases between the germline ends. The CDR3 is made up of 15 amino acids. Germline CDR1 is SGHTA and CDR2 is FQGNSA. CDR3 residues: CASSPGSRHPQPQYF. In DNA, the CDR3 is TGTGCCAGCAGCCCGGGGTCCAGGCATCCTCAGCCCCAGTACTTC.

The chain uses TRBV29-1 and TRBJ2-1; D remains ambiguous. Germline V lookup: CDR1 SQVTM, CDR2 ANQGSEA. V was shortened by 4 bases and J by 7 bases, with 8 bases between the two germline ends. CDR3 length: 11 amino acids. CDR3 nucleotide sequence: TGCAGCGTTGTTGGCATAAATGAGCAGTTCTTC. Translating it yields CSVVGINEQFF.

The chain links TRBV20-1 to TRBJ1-6; D uncertain. The CDR3 spans 12 residues. V gave up 4 bases and J gave up 6 bases, with 7 bases separating them. CDR1 and CDR2 (germline): DFQATT, SNEGSKA (reference sequence). The CDR3 DNA is TGCAGTGCTAAGAAGTCTAATTCACCCCTCCACTTT. It encodes CSAKKSNSPLHF.

Regarding this clonotype: One end of the junction does not line up with germline, which may come from a read error. V and J are TRBV20-1 and TRBJ2-1; D uncertain. The CDR3 sequence is 13 residues long. Germline assignment: CDR1 DFQATT and CDR2 SNEGSKA (reference sequence). The CDR3 reads CSANTDPYSEQFF. The CDR3, as DNA: TGTAGTGCTAACACGGACCCTTACAGTGAGCAGTTCTTC.

This chain links TRBV7-8 with TRBJ2-7; the D call may be TRBD1 or TRBD2 (5 bases each). V lost 5 bases and J lost 6, with 20 bases in between. From germline, CDR1 is SGHVS and CDR2 FQNEAQ. The CDR3 is 15 amino acids. The CDR3, as DNA: TGTGCCAGCAGCCCGGGACCTAAAACCTCTCTCGAGCAGTACTTC. It translates to CASSPGPKTSLEQYF.

As concerns this clonotype: This may come from a read error, since a much larger clone is one base off. V and J are TRBV2 and TRBJ2-1, with 7 bases that match TRBD1. The CDR3 spans 15 residues. The germline gives CDR1 SNHLY, CDR2 FYNNEI. The DNA of the CDR3 is TGTGCCAGCAGCCGGACAGGTCTCTCCTGCAATGAGCAGTTCTTC. Protein sequence: CASSRTGLSCNEQFF.

The genes are TRBV7-3 and TRBJ2-3; D is possibly TRBD1 (5 bases). The CDR3 is 16 residues long. Germline CDR1 SGHTA, CDR2 FQGTGA. Between the trimmed V and J ends, which lost 6 bases and 1 base, there was a span of 17 bases. CDR3 coding DNA: TGTGCCAGCAGTCCTCGCGGAGACAGAGGCACAGATACGCAGTATTTT. It codes for CASSPRGDRGTDTQYF.

The chain is built from TRBV3-1 and TRBJ2-3, with 12 bases fitting TRBD2. Germline lookup yields CDR1 LGHDT and CDR2 YNNKEL (reference sequence). The CDR3 contains 16 residues. V lost 4 bases, J lost 1 base, and 3 bases stayed unmatched. The CDR3 region is CASSPRTSGGTDTQYF. CDR3 DNA sequence: TGTGCCAGCAGCCCGCGGACTAGCGGGGGCACAGATACGCAGTATTTT.

The rearrangement links TRBV10-3 to TRBJ1-1; D is possibly TRBD1 (5 bases). Deletions cut 2 bases from V and 10 bases from J, with 14 bases between. The germline CDR1 and CDR2 sequences are ENHRY and SYGVKD. The CDR3 runs to 13 residues. The CDR3 loop reads CAISEDPGGVAFF. CDR3 in DNA: TGTGCCATCAGTGAGGATCCCGGGGGAGTAGCTTTCTTT.

This clonotype was recorded many times. The chain uses TRBV7-9 and TRBJ2-3; the match to TRBD2 covers 12 bases. Germline lookup yields CDR1 SEHNR and CDR2 FQNEAQ (reference sequence). The trim removed 5 bases at V and 6 bases at J, leaving 9 bases unmatched. This CDR3 spans 16 amino acids. CDR3 DNA sequence: TGTGCCAGCAGCCCCTCTAGCGGGGGGGCACGGGATACGCAGTATTTT. Protein product: CASSPSSGGARDTQYF. The complete variable domain, with remaining parts taken from reference TRBV7-9 and TRBJ2-3, reads DTGVSQNPRHKITKRGQNVTFRCDPISEHNRLYWYRQTLGQGPEFLTYFQNEAQLEKSRLLSDRFSAERPKGSFSTLEIQRTEQGDSAMYLCASSPSSGGARDTQYFGPGTRLTVL.

V is TRBV2 and J is TRBJ2-1; 10 bases fit TRBD1. J lost 8 bases, V lost 6 bases, and 10 bases had no gene match. The CDR3 totals 15 residues. The germline V gene has CDR1 SNHLY and CDR2 FYNNEI. The CDR3 DNA reads TGTGCCAGCAGGCCGGGACAGGGGAGGTACGATGAGCAGTTCTTC. This translates into CASRPGQGRYDEQFF.

This clonotype was found many times. The chain joins TRBV12-3 or TRBV12-4 to TRBJ2-3; 10 positions match TRBD1. CDR3 length: 12 amino acids. CDR3 sequence (DNA): TGTGCTGGACAGGGGGACGCAGATACGCAGTATTTT. Amino acids: CAGQGDADTQYF.